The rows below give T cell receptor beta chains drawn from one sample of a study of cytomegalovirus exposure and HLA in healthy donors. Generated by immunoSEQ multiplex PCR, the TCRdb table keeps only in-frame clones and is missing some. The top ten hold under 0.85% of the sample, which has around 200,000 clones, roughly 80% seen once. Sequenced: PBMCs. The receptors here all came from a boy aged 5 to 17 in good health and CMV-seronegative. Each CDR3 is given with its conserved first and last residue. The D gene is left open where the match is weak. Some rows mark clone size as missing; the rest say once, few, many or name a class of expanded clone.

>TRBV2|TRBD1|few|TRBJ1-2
TGTGCCAGCAGCACACAGGGGATGTATGGCTACACCTTC
CASSTQGMYGYTF
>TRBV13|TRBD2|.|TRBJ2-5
TGTGCCAGCAGCTCGGGGGGTCAAGAGACCCAGTACTTC
CASSSGGQETQYF
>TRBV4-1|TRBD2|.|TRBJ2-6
TGCGCCAGCAGCCAAGCCAGTGGCCGTCGAGCGGGGGATTATGGGGCCAACGTCCTGACTTTC
CASSQASGRRAGDYGANVLTF
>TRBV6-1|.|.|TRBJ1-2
TGTGCCAGCAGTGAAGTGGTTATTTCGGCAGGGGAGGGCTACACCTTC
CASSEVVISAGEGYTF
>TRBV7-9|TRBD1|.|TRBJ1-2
TGTGCCAGCAGCTCCTTGACAGGGAGATGGGATGGCTACACCTTC
CASSSLTGRWDGYTF
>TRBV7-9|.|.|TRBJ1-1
TGTGCCAGCAGCTTAGACACTAGCATGGCTTTCTTT
CASSLDTSMAFF
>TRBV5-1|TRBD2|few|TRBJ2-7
TGCGCCAGCAGCCAGGGACTAGCGGGAGAGCAGTACTTC
CASSQGLAGEQYF
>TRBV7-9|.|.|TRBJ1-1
TGTGCCAGCAGCCACCCCCGGGGTGGGTCACCTGAAGCTTTCTTT
CASSHPRGGSPEAFF
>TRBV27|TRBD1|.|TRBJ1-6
TGTGCCAGCAGCCCCATCGGGACAGATAATTCACCCCTCCACTTT
CASSPIGTDNSPLHF
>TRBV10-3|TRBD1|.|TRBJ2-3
TGTGCCATCAGGACGGGACAGCCTAGCACAGATACGCAGTATTTT
CAIRTGQPSTDTQYF
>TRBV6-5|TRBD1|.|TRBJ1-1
TGTGCCAGCAGTTACTTCGGGACAGGGGGCACTGAAGCTTTCTTT
CASSYFGTGGTEAFF